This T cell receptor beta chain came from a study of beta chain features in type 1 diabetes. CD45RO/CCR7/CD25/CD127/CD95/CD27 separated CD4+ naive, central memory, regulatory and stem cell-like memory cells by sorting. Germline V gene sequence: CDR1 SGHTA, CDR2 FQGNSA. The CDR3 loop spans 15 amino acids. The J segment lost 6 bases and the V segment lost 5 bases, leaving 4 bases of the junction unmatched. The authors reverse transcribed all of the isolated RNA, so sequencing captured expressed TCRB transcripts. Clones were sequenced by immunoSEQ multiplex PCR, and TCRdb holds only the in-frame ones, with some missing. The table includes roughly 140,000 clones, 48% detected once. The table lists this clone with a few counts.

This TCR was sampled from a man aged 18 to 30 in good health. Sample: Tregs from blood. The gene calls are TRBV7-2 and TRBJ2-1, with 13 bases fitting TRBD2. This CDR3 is CASSLTSGRANEQFF. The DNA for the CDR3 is TGTGCCAGCAGCCTCACTAGCGGGAGGGCCAATGAGCAGTTCTTC.